This T cell receptor (beta chain) came from a study of shared clonotypes between healthy human individuals. Study as a whole: Three plates each covered CD4 naive and memory; CD8 naive two, CD8 memory one. Study outcomes and limitations: The genetic and exposure-history diversity represented was limited by few donors.

V lost 0 bases to trimming and J lost 3 bases, with 15 bases between them. Germline CDR1 and CDR2: LGHNA and YSLEER. The CDR3 has 16 amino acids. TCRdb's copy holds only in-frame clones and misses some; the assay was immunoSEQ multiplex PCR. The top ten clones hold roughly 1.2% of a sample with over 1.4 million clones, roughly 96% of them seen once. About this clone: Its matching antigen is unknown.

Those who donated, Caucasian adults without exception, all lived in Nashville, Tennessee. The source material was naive CD4+ T cells sorted from blood. The subset: CD45RA+ positively selected. V gene TRBV4-3 combines with J gene TRBJ2-7; either TRBD1 or TRBD2 may supply D (5 bases each). This clonotype was sampled from a young man in good health. CDR3 coding DNA: TGCGCCAGCAGCCAAGACCGGCTAGCAGGGAACTACGAGCAGTACTTC. It encodes CASSQDRLAGNYEQYF.